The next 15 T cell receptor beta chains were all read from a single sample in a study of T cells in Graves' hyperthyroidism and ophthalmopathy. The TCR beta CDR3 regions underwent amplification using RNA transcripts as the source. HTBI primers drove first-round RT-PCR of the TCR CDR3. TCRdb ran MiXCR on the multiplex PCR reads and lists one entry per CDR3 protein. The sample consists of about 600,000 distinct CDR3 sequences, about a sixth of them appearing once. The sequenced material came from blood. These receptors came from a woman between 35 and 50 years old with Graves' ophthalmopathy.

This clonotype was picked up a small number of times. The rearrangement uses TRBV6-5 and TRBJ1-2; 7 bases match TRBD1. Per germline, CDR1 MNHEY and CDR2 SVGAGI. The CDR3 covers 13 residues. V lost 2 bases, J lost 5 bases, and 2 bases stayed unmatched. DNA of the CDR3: TGTGCCAGCAGTTACGGACAGGCTTATGGCTACACCTTC. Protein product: CASSYGQAYGYTF.

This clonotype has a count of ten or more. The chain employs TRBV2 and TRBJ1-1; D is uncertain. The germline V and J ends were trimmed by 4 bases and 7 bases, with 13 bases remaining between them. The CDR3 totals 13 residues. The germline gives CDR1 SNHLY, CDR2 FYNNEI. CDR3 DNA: TGTGCCAGCAGTGGGGGAGAGTACGTTGAAGCTTTCTTT. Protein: CASSGGEYVEAFF.

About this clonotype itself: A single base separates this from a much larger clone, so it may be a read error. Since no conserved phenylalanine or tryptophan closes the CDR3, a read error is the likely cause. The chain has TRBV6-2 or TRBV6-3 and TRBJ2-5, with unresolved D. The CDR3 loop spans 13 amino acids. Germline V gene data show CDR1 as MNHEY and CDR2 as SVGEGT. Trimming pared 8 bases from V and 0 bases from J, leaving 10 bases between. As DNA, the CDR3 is TGTGCCAGCGGCAACACGTACCAAGAGACCCAGTACTCC. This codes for CASGNTYQETQYS.

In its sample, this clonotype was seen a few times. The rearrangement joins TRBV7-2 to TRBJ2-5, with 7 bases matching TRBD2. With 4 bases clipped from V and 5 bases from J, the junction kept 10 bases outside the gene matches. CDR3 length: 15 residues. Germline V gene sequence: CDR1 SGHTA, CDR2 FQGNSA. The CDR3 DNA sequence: TGTGCCAGCAGCTATCCGGGACTAAGTAGGGAGACCCAGTACTTC. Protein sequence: CASSYPGLSRETQYF.

The CDR3 loop is CSVSWGFTDTQYF. CDR3 DNA: TGCAGCGTTTCGTGGGGGTTTACAGATACGCAGTATTTT. The V and J genes are TRBV29-1 and TRBJ2-3, with D tentatively TRBD1 or TRBD2 (5 bases each). The CDR3 sequence is 13 residues long. Trimming took off 5 bases at V and 3 bases at J, with 12 bases between the two ends. Germline CDR1 and CDR2: SQVTM and ANQGSEA.

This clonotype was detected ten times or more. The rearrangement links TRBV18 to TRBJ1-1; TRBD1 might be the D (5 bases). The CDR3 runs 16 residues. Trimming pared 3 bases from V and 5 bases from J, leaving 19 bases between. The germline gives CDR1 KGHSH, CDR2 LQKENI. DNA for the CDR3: TGTGCCAGCTCACCCCTTGGGACGGGAAGTGGGACTGAAGCTTTCTTT. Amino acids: CASSPLGTGSGTEAFF. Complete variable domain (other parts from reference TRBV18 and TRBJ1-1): NAGVMQNPRHLVRRRGQEARLRCSPMKGHSHVYWYRQLPEEGLKFMVYLQKENIIDESGMPKERFSAEFPKEGPSILRIQQVVRGDSAAYFCASSPLGTGSGTEAFFGQGTRLTVV.

The CDR3 protein is CATGTGGEITEAFF. In DNA, the CDR3 is TGTGCCACCGGGACAGGGGGCGAGATCACTGAAGCTTTCTTT. J is TRBJ1-1 and V is TRBV27; 12 nucleotides agree with TRBD1. Germline-derived CDR1 and CDR2 are MNHEY and SMNVEV (reference sequence). This CDR3 comprises 14 residues. Trimming took 10 bases from V and 4 from J; bases not matched to a gene: 7.

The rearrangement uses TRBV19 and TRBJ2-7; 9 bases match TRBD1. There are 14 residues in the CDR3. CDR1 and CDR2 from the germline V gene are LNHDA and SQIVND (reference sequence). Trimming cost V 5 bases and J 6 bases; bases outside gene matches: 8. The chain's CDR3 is CASSQDRGSSEQYF. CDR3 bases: TGTGCCAGTAGTCAGGACAGGGGATCGTCCGAGCAGTACTTC. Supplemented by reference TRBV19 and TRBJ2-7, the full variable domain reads DGGITQSPKYLFRKEGQNVTLSCEQNLNHDAMYWYRQDPGQGLRLIYYSQIVNDFQKGDIAEGYSVSREKKESFPLTVTSAQKNPTAFYLCASSQDRGSSEQYFGPGTRLTVT.

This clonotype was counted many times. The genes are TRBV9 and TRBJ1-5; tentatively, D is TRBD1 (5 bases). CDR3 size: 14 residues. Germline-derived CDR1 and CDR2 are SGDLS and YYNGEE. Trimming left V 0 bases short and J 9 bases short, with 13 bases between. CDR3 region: CASSVGQGGGPQHF. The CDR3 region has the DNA TGTGCCAGCAGCGTAGGCCAGGGAGGTGGGCCCCAGCATTTT.

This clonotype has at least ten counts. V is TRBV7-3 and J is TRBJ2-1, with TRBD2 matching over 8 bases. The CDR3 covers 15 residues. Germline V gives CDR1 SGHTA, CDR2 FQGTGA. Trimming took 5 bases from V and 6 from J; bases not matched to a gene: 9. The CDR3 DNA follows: TGTGCCAGCAGCCCCGGAGCTAGCGGGTTCAATGAGCAGTTCTTC. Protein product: CASSPGASGFNEQFF.

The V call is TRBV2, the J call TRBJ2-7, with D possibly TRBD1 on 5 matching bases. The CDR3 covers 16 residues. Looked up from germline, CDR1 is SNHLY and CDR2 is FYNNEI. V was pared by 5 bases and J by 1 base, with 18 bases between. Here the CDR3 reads CASSFAYRMASYEQYF. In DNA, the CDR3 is TGTGCCAGCAGTTTCGCATACAGGATGGCGTCCTACGAGCAGTACTTC.

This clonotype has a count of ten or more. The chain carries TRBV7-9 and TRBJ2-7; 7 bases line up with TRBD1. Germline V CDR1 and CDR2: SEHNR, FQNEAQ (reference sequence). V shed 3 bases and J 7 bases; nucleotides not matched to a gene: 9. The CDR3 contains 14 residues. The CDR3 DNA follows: TGTGCCAGCAGCTTCGTGGGACAGACCAGGGAGCAGTACTTC. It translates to CASSFVGQTREQYF.

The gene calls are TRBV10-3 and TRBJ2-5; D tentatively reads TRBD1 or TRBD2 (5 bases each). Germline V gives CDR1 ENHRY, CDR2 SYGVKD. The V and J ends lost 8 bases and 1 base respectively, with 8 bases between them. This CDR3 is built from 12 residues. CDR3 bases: TGTGCCATCGGGACGGTCCAAGAGACCCAGTACTTC. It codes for CAIGTVQETQYF.

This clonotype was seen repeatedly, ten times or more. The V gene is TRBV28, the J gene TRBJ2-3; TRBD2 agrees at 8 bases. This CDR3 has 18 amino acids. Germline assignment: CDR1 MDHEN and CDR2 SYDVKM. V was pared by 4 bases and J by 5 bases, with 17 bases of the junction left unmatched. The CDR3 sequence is CASSSWGSGRGGIDTQYF. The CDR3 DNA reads TGTGCCAGCAGTTCGTGGGGGAGCGGGAGAGGTGGAATAGATACGCAGTATTTT.

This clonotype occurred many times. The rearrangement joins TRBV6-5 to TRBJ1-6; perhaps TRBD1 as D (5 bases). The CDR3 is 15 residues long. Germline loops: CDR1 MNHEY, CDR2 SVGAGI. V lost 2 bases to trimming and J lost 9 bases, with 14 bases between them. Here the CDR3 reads CASSYQPGTGSPLHF. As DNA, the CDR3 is TGTGCCAGCAGTTACCAACCCGGGACTGGTTCACCCCTCCACTTT.